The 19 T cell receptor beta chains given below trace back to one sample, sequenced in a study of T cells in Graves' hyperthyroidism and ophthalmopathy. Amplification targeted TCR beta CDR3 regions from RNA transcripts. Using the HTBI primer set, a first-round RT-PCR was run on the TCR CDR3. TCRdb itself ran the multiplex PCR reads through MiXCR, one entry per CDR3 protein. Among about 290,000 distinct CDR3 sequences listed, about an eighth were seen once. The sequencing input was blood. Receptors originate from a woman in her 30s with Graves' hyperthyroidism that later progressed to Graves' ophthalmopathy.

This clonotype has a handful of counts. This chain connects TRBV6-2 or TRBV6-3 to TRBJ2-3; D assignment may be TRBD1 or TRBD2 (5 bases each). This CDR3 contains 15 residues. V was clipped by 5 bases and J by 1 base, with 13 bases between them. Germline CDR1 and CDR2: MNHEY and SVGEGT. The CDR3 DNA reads TGTGCCAGCAGTCCCGGGACCTGGGGCACAGATACGCAGTATTTT. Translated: CASSPGTWGTDTQYF.

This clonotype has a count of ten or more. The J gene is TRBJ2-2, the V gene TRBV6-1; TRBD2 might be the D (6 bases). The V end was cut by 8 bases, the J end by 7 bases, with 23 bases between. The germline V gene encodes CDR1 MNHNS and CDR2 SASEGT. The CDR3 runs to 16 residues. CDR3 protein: CASLRDSRTYGGELFF. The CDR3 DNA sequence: TGTGCCAGCCTCCGGGACTCCCGGACCTACGGCGGGGAGCTGTTTTTT.

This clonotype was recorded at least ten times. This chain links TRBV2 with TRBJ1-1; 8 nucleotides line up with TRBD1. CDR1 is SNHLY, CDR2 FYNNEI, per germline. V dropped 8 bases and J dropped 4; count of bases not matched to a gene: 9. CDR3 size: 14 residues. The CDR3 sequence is CASQRQGRTTEAFF. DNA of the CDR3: TGTGCCAGCCAGAGACAGGGGAGGACCACTGAAGCTTTCTTT.

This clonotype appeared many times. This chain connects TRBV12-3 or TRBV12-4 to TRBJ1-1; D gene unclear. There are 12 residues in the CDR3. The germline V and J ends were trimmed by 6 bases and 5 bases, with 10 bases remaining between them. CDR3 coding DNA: TGTGCCAGCAGCCCCGGGAGAACTGAAGCTTTCTTT. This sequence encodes CASSPGRTEAFF.

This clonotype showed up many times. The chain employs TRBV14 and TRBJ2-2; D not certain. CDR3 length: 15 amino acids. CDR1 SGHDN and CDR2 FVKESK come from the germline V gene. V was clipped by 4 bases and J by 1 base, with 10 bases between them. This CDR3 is CASSPLPENTGELFF. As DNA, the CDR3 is TGTGCCAGCAGCCCTCTACCAGAGAACACCGGGGAGCTGTTTTTT.

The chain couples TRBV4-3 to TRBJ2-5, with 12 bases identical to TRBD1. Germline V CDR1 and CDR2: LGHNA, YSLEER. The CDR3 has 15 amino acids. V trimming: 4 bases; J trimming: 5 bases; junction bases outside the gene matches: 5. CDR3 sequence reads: CASSRGTGGGETQYF. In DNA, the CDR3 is TGCGCCAGCAGCCGAGGGACAGGGGGCGGCGAGACCCAGTACTTC.

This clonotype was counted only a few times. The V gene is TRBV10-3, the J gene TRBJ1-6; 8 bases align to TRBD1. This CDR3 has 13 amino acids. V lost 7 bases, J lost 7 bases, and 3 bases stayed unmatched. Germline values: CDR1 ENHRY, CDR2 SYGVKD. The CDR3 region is CAIKDRDNSPLHF. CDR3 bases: TGTGCCATCAAGGACAGGGACAATTCACCCCTCCACTTT.

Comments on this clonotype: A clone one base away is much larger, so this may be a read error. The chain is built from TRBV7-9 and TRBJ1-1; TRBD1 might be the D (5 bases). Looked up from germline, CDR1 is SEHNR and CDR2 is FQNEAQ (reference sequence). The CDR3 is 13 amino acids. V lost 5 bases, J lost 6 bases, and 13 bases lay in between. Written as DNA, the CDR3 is TGTGCCAGCAGCAGAGCCGGGGCCCCTGAAGCTTTCTTT. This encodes CASSRAGAPEAFF.

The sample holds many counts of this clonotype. For the CDR3, the DNA is TGTGCCAGCAGTTACACTAGCACAGAAATAGATACGCAGTATTTT. It specifies CASSYTSTEIDTQYF. The genes are TRBV6-2 or TRBV6-3 and TRBJ2-3; D may be TRBD2 (6 bases). Trimming removed 2 bases at V and 5 bases at J, with 14 bases between. Germline CDR1 is MNHEY and CDR2 is SVGEGT. This CDR3 region has 15 residues.

This chain's CDR3 is CASLNNRGSGANVLTF. For the CDR3, the DNA is TGTGCCAGCTTAAATAACAGGGGGTCTGGGGCCAACGTCCTGACTTTC. The rearrangement links TRBV18 to TRBJ2-6; 8 nucleotides agree with TRBD1. Germline trimming cut 7 bases from V and 1 base from J; bases unmatched to any gene: 6. The germline CDR1 and CDR2 sequences are KGHSH and LQKENI. The CDR3 length is 16 residues.

The CDR3: CASSQGEPGSQGKQYF. CDR3 in DNA: TGTGCCAGCAGTCAGGGGGAACCGGGTTCGCAGGGGAAGCAGTACTTC. The J gene is TRBJ2-7, the V gene TRBV6-4; 7 bases are a match to TRBD1. Germline V gene sequence: CDR1 MRHNA, CDR2 SNTAGT. This CDR3 region has 16 residues. V was pared by 5 bases and J by 8 bases, with 18 bases of the junction left unmatched.

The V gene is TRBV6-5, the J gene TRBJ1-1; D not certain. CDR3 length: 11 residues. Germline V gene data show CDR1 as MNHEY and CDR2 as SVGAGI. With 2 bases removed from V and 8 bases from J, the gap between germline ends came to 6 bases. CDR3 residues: CASSYAGEAFF. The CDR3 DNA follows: TGTGCCAGCAGTTACGCGGGAGAAGCTTTCTTT.

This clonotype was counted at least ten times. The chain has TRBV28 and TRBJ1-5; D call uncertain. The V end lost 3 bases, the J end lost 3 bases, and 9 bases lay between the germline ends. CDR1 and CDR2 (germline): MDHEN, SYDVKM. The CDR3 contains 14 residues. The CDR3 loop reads CASSLGVDNQPQHF. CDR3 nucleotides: TGTGCCAGCAGTTTGGGTGTAGACAATCAGCCCCAGCATTTT.

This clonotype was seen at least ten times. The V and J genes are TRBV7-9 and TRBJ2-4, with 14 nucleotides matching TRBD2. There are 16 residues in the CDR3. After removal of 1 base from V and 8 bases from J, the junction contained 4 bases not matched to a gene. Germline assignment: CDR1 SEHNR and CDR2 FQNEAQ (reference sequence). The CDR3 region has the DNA TGTGCCAGCAGCTTAGGGACTAGCGGGAGGAACGACATTCAGTACTTC. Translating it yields CASSLGTSGRNDIQYF. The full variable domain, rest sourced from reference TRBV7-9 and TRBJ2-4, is DTGVSQNPRHKITKRGQNVTFRCDPISEHNRLYWYRQTLGQGPEFLTYFQNEAQLEKSRLLSDRFSAERPKGSFSTLEIQRTEQGDSAMYLCASSLGTSGRNDIQYFGAGTRLSVL.

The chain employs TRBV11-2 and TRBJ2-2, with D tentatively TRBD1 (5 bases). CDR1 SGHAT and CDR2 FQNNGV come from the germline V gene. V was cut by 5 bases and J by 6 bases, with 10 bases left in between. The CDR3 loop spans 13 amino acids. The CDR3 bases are TGTGCCAGCAGCCGTCAGGGCCCCGGGGAGCTGTTTTTT. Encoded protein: CASSRQGPGELFF. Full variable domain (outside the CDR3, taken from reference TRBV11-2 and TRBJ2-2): EAGVAQSPRYKIIEKRQSVAFWCNPISGHATLYWYQQILGQGPKLLIQFQNNGVVDDSQLPKDRFSAERLKGVDSTLKIQPAKLEDSAVYLCASSRQGPGELFFGEGSRLTVL.

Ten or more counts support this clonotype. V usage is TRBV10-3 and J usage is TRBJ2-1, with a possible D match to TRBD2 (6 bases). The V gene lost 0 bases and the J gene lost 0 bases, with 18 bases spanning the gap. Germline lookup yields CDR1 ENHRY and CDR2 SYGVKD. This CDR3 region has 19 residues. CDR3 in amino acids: CAISESTLAGRSSYNEQFF. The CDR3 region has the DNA TGTGCCATCAGTGAGTCGACACTAGCAGGTCGCAGCTCCTACAATGAGCAGTTCTTC.

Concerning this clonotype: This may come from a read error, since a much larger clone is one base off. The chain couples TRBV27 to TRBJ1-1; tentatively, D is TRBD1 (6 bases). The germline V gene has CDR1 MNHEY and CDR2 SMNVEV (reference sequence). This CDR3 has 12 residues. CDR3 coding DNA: TGTGCCGGCAGTCCGGGACACCCTGAAGCTTTCTTT. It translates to CAGSPGHPEAFF.

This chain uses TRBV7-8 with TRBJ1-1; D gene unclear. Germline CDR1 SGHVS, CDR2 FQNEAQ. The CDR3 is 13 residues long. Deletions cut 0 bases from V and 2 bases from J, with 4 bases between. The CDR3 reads CASSLATNTEAFF. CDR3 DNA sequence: TGTGCCAGCAGCTTAGCAACCAACACTGAAGCTTTCTTT.

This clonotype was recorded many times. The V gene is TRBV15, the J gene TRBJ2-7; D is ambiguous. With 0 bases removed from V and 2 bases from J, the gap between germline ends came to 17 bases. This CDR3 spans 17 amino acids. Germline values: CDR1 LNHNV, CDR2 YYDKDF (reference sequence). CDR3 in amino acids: CATSRDLAGTPTYEQYF. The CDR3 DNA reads TGTGCCACCAGCAGAGATCTCGCCGGAACCCCTACCTACGAGCAGTACTTC.